This is a list of T cell receptor beta chains from one sample in a study of OX40 agonist ivuxolimab in advanced cancers. Sequencing was performed with immunoSEQ multiplex PCR; in TCRdb, only in-frame clones are kept and a portion is missing. The sample includes roughly 62,000 clones, roughly 88% seen only once; the top ten take around 2.4%. The sequencing here drew on CD4+ or CD8+ T cells sorted from blood, taken in a trial of the OX40 agonist ivuxolimab. The source of these receptors is an adult with an advanced solid tumor such as melanoma, head and neck, liver or kidney cancer. Both conserved end residues are part of each CDR3. A D gene is named only where the DNA matches it firmly. Only part of the rows carry a size: once, few, many, or a class if the clone is expanded.

clone_size	j_call	d_call	v_call	cdr3_aa	cdr3_nt
-	TRBJ1-2	-	TRBV5-4	CASSASGGAWANYGYTF	TGTGCCAGCAGCGCCTCGGGCGGGGCTTGGGCTAACTATGGCTACACCTTC
-	TRBJ1-2	TRBD1	TRBV5-4	CASSRGPYGYTF	TGTGCCAGCAGCAGGGGGCCCTATGGCTACACCTTC
-	TRBJ1-5	TRBD1	TRBV5-8	CASSGGQLSNQPQHF	TGTGCCAGCAGCGGGGGACAGCTTAGCAATCAGCCCCAGCATTTT
-	TRBJ1-5	-	TRBV6-6	CASSWGAQPQHF	TGTGCCAGCAGTTGGGGGGCCCAGCCCCAGCATTTT
-	TRBJ2-1	TRBD1	TRBV9	CASSRGQGQLGEQFF	TGTGCCAGCAGCAGAGGACAGGGTCAGCTGGGTGAGCAGTTCTTC
-	TRBJ1-4	-	TRBV19	CASSWSRLEKLFF	TGTGCCAGTAGTTGGTCCCGGTTGGAAAAACTGTTTTTT
-	TRBJ2-2	-	TRBV5-1	CASSLATVNTGELFF	TGCGCCAGCAGCTTGGCAACAGTTAACACCGGGGAGCTGTTTTTT
few	TRBJ1-1	-	TRBV29-1	CSVIRATNTEAFF	TGCAGCGTTATACGGGCCACGAACACTGAAGCTTTCTTT
few	TRBJ1-5	-	TRBV19	CASSIGRTDNQPQHF	TGTGCCAGTAGTATAGGACGGACAGACAATCAGCCCCAGCATTTT
-	TRBJ1-2	-	TRBV18	CASSPNRDSSYGYTF	TGTGCCAGCTCACCAAATAGGGACTCCTCCTATGGCTACACCTTC
-	TRBJ1-2	-	TRBV6-5	CASSYSITEGVYGYTF	TGTGCCAGCAGTTACTCGATCACGGAGGGAGTCTATGGCTACACCTTC
few	TRBJ2-7	-	TRBV19	CASNPRWGSYEQYF	TGTGCCAGTAACCCCCGCTGGGGGTCCTACGAGCAGTACTTC
-	TRBJ2-2	-	TRBV7-6	CASSLISGQNTGELFF	TGTGCCAGCAGTCTCATCTCGGGACAGAACACCGGGGAGCTGTTTTTT
-	TRBJ1-5	-	TRBV27	CASRRDGASNQPQHF	TGTGCCAGCAGGCGGGACGGGGCAAGCAATCAGCCCCAGCATTTT
-	TRBJ1-5	-	TRBV28	CASSLRVDQPQHF	TGTGCCAGCAGTTTACGCGTGGATCAGCCCCAGCATTTT
once	TRBJ2-3	-	TRBV5-1	CASSFGTSTDTQYF	TGCGCCAGCAGCTTTGGGACTAGCACAGATACGCAGTATTTT
-	TRBJ2-1	-	TRBV5-5	CASSLSAPYNEQFF	TGTGCCAGCAGCTTGAGCGCCCCGTACAATGAGCAGTTCTTC
-	TRBJ2-1	TRBD2	TRBV6-6	CASRAASGGANEQFF	TGTGCCAGCAGGGCCGCTAGCGGGGGGGCCAATGAGCAGTTCTTC
-	TRBJ1-1	-	TRBV7-6	CASSLREGGNTEAFF	TGTGCCAGCAGCTTAAGGGAGGGAGGGAACACTGAAGCTTTCTTT
-	TRBJ2-7	TRBD1	TRBV25-1	CASSVGQGIYEQYF	TGTGCCAGCAGTGTTGGACAGGGCATATACGAGCAGTACTTC
-	TRBJ1-1	-	TRBV6-1	CASNRGDTEAFF	TGTGCCAGCAATCGGGGGGACACTGAAGCTTTCTTT
-	TRBJ1-5	-	TRBV27	CASSGSRDQPQHF	TGTGCCAGCAGTGGATCCAGGGATCAGCCCCAGCATTTT
few	TRBJ2-1	TRBD2	TRBV19	CASSVTILAGGTGQFF	TGTGCCAGTAGTGTTACTATTCTAGCGGGGGGAACGGGGCAGTTCTTC
once	TRBJ1-3	-	TRBV28	CASSRVPGDSGNTIYF	TGTGCCAGCTCCCGGGTCCCAGGGGACTCTGGAAACACCATATATTTT
-	TRBJ2-7	-	TRBV6-1	CASSQLAYEQYF	TGTGCCAGCAGTCAACTAGCCTACGAGCAGTACTTC
-	TRBJ1-5	TRBD1	TRBV18	CASSPTGTGGIQPQHF	TGTGCCAGCTCTCCAACCGGGACAGGGGGAATTCAGCCCCAGCATTTT
-	TRBJ2-3	TRBD2	TRBV5-1	CASSILGLAGLDTQYF	TGCGCCAGCAGCATCTTAGGACTAGCGGGACTGGATACGCAGTATTTT
once	TRBJ2-7	TRBD2	TRBV6-5	CASSSGTSAYEQYF	TGTGCCAGCAGTTCCGGGACTAGCGCCTACGAGCAGTACTTC
-	TRBJ2-5	TRBD2	TRBV7-9	CASSLNKLAGGPPQETQYF	TGTGCCAGCAGCTTAAATAAACTAGCGGGGGGGCCGCCCCAAGAGACCCAGTACTTC
-	TRBJ2-1	TRBD2	TRBV9	CASSVAAGTSGISSYNEQFF	TGTGCCAGCAGCGTTGCCGCCGGGACTAGCGGGATAAGCTCCTACAATGAGCAGTTCTTC
-	TRBJ1-2	-	TRBV5-1	CASSLASGGGGYTF	TGCGCCAGCAGCTTGGCCTCGGGGGGTGGTGGCTACACCTTC
-	TRBJ1-6	TRBD1	TRBV28	CATPVNRGRDSPLHF	TGTGCCACCCCGGTCAACAGGGGAAGGGATTCACCCCTCCACTTT
-	TRBJ1-2	TRBD1	TRBV9	CASSEGDRGRGYTF	TGTGCCAGCAGCGAAGGGGACAGGGGGCGTGGCTACACCTTC
-	TRBJ1-6	-	TRBV4-1	CASSQEPHVGNNSPLHF	TGCGCCAGCAGCCAAGAACCTCATGTAGGGAATAATTCACCCCTCCACTTT
once	TRBJ1-2	-	TRBV28	CASSTPAGNGYTF	TGTGCCAGCAGTACCCCCGCAGGGAATGGCTACACCTTC
-	TRBJ2-7	-	TRBV9	CASSGGTGTKYEQYF	TGTGCCAGCAGCGGGGGAACCGGGACAAAGTACGAGCAGTACTTC
-	TRBJ1-3	TRBD1	TRBV7-8	CASSLQGVSGNTIYF	TGTGCCAGCAGCTTACAGGGGGTCTCTGGAAACACCATATATTTT
few	TRBJ2-3	TRBD2	TRBV9	CASSLTAGGLTSTDTQYF	TGTGCCAGCAGCCTAACAGCGGGGGGGTTAACTAGCACAGATACGCAGTATTTT
-	TRBJ2-2	TRBD1	TRBV7-7	CASSRGQVIGELFF	TGTGCTAGCAGCCGGGGACAGGTCATCGGGGAGCTGTTTTTT
once	TRBJ1-5	-	TRBV7-2	CASSPDGLNQPQHF	TGTGCCAGCAGCCCGGACGGACTCAATCAGCCCCAGCATTTT
-	TRBJ1-5	-	TRBV7-2	CASSAGTSNQPQHF	TGTGCCAGCAGTGCCGGGACATCTAATCAGCCCCAGCATTTT
-	TRBJ2-2	-	TRBV5-1	CASSPYMSNTGELFF	TGCGCCAGCAGCCCCTACATGTCGAACACCGGGGAGCTGTTTTTT
-	TRBJ2-3	-	TRBV14	CASSPFAGDTQYF	TGTGCCAGCAGCCCTTTCGCGGGAGATACGCAGTATTTT
-	TRBJ1-6	-	TRBV6-6	CASSPAGNSPLHF	TGTGCCAGCAGTCCAGCTGGAAATTCACCCCTCCACTTT